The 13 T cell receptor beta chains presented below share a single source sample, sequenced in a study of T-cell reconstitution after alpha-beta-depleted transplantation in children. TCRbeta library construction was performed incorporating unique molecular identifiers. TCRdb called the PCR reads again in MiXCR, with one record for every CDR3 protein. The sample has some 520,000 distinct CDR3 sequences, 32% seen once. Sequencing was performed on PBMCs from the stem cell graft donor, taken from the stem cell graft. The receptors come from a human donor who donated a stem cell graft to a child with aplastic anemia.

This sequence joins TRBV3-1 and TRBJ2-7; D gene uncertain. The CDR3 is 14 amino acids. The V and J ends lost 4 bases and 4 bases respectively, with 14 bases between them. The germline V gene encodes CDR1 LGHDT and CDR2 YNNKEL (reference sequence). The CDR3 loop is CASSPFGGSYEQYF. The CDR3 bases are TGTGCCAGCAGCCCCTTTGGCGGATCTTACGAGCAGTACTTC.

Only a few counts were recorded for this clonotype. The CDR3 here is CSATSGLAATYNEQFF. In DNA, the CDR3 is TGCAGTGCTACAAGCGGACTAGCGGCTACCTACAATGAGCAGTTCTTC. The V gene is TRBV20-1, the J gene TRBJ2-1; 10 bases are shared with TRBD2. The CDR3 contains 16 residues. With 4 bases clipped from V and 2 bases from J, the junction kept 8 bases outside the gene matches. Per germline, CDR1 DFQATT and CDR2 SNEGSKA (reference sequence).

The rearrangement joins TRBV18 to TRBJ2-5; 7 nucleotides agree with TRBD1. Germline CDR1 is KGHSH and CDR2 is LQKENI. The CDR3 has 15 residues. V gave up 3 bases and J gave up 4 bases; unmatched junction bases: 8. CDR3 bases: TGTGCCAGCTCACCGCGACAGGGAATGGTAGAGACCCAGTACTTC. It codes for CASSPRQGMVETQYF.

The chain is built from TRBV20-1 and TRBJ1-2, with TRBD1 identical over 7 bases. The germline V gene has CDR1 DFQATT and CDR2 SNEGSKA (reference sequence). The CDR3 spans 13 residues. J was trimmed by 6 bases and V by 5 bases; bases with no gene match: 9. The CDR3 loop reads CSASGDRVNGYTF. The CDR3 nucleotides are TGCAGTGCTTCCGGCGACAGGGTGAATGGCTACACCTTC.

The CDR3 sequence: CASNSNPGNTIYF. The CDR3 nucleotides are TGTGCCAGCAATTCCAATCCTGGAAACACCATATATTTT. The chain recombines TRBV6-2 or TRBV6-3 with TRBJ1-3; D is undetermined. This CDR3 contains 13 residues. Germline CDR1 and CDR2: MNHEY and SVGEGT. Trimming left V 7 bases short and J 2 bases short, with 9 bases between.

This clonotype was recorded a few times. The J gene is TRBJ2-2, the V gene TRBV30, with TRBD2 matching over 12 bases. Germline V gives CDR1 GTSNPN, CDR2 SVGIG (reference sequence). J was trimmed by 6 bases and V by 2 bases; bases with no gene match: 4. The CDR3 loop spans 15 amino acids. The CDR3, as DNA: TGTGCCTGGAGTAGGGGGACTAGCGGGTCCGGGGAGCTGTTTTTT. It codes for CAWSRGTSGSGELFF.

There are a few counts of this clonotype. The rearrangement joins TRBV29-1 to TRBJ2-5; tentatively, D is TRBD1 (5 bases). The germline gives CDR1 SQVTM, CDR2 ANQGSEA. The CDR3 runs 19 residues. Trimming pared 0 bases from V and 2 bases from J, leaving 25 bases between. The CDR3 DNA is TGCAGCGTTGAAGATAAACAGGCAGGAGCAGTCCTTTATCAAGAGACCCAGTACTTC. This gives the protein CSVEDKQAGAVLYQETQYF.

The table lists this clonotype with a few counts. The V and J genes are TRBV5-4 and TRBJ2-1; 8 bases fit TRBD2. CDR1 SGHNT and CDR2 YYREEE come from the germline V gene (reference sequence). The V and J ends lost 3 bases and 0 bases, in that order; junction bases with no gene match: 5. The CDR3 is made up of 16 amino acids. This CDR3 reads CASSWGSGSSYNEQFF. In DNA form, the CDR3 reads TGTGCCAGCAGCTGGGGGAGCGGGAGCTCCTACAATGAGCAGTTCTTC.

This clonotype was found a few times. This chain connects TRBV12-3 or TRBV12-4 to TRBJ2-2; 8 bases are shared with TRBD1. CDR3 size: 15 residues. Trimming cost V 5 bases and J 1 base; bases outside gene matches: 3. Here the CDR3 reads CASSPTGVNTGELFF. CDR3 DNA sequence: TGTGCCAGCAGTCCGACAGGGGTGAACACCGGGGAGCTGTTTTTT.

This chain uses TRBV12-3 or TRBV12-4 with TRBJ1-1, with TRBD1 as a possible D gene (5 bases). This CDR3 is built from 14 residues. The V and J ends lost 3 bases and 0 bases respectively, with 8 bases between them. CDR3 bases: TGTGCCAGCAGTTTTGGGGCCCTGAACACTGAAGCTTTCTTT. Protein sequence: CASSFGALNTEAFF.

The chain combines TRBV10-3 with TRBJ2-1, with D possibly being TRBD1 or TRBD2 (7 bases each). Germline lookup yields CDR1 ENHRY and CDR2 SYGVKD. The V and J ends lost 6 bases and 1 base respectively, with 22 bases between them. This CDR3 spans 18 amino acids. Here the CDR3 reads CAIRASGGGAVSYNEQFF. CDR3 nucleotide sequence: TGTGCCATCAGGGCTAGCGGAGGGGGCGCCGTTTCCTACAATGAGCAGTTCTTC.

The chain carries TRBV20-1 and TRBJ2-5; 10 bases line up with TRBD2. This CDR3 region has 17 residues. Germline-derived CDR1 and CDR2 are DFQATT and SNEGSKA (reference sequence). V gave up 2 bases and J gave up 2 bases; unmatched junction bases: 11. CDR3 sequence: CSARFSSTSGWQETQYF. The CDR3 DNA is TGCAGTGCTAGATTCTCCTCGACTAGCGGGTGGCAAGAGACCCAGTACTTC.

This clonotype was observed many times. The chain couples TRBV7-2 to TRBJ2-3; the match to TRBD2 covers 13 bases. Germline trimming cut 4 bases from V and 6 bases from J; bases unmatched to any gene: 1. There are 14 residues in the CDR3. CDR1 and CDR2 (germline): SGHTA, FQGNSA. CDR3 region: CASSSGLAGDTQYF. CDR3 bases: TGTGCCAGCAGCTCGGGACTAGCGGGGGATACGCAGTATTTT.